The 32 T cell receptor beta chains listed next were all sequenced from one sample in a study of cytomegalovirus exposure and HLA in healthy donors (dated by TCRdb to 2016 to 2017). The protocol used for the library was the immunoSEQ multiplex PCR assay. TCRdb mirrors the immuneACCESS table, restricted to in-frame sequences. Some clones are absent from its copies; in checked studies, under half trace to an unresolved V gene, and the reason for the others is unknown. The sample table holds approximately 120,000 clones, of which 89% were seen once. The ten biggest clones cover roughly 2% of the sample. The source material was PBMCs. The receptor set was obtained from a woman between 18 and 30 years old in good health and CMV-seronegative.

The J gene is TRBJ1-1, the V gene TRBV14, with a tentative D call TRBD1 (5 bases). The CDR3 sequence is 14 residues long. Per the germline V gene, CDR1 is SGHDN and CDR2 is FVKESK. V shed 4 bases and J shed 0 bases, with 9 bases lying between them. In DNA form, the CDR3 reads TGTGCCAGCAGCCTTCAGGGCATGAACACTGAAGCTTTCTTT. It encodes CASSLQGMNTEAFF.

The gene calls are TRBV4-1 and TRBJ2-7, with TRBD2 identical over 8 bases. Losses at the gene ends were 4 bases for V and 3 bases for J; bases not matched to a gene: 5. In germline, CDR1 is MGHRA, CDR2 YSYEKL. The CDR3 spans 14 residues. CDR3 coding DNA: TGCGCCAGCAGCCCGAGCGGGAGCTACTACGAGCAGTACTTC. This gives the protein CASSPSGSYYEQYF.

This clone was seen only once. The chain joins TRBV5-1 to TRBJ1-2; 9 nucleotides agree with TRBD1. Germline loops: CDR1 SGHRS, CDR2 YFSETQ. V gave up 5 bases and J gave up 6 bases; unmatched junction bases: 8. The CDR3 sequence is 14 residues long. CDR3 in amino acids: CASRSGTGRDGYTF. The CDR3 region has the DNA TGCGCCAGCAGGTCCGGGACAGGGAGGGATGGCTACACCTTC.

The chain is built from TRBV4-1 and TRBJ2-1; 9 positions agree with TRBD2. The V and J ends lost 0 bases and 9 bases, in that order; junction bases with no gene match: 9. The CDR3 is made up of 16 amino acids. Germline V gene data show CDR1 as MGHRA and CDR2 as YSYEKL. The CDR3 is CASSQDFGGRAFEQFF. CDR3 coding DNA: TGCGCCAGCAGCCAAGATTTCGGCGGGAGGGCCTTTGAGCAGTTCTTC.

The chain uses TRBV2 and TRBJ2-3; 7 nucleotides line up with TRBD1. V trimming: 6 bases; J trimming: 4 bases; junction bases outside the gene matches: 7. Germline CDR1 SNHLY, CDR2 FYNNEI. CDR3 length: 14 residues. CDR3 loop: CASSRRQGSDTQYF. The CDR3 DNA reads as TGTGCCAGCAGCCGACGACAGGGTTCAGATACGCAGTATTTT.

The chain combines TRBV4-1 with TRBJ2-1, with D maybe TRBD2 (5 bases). The CDR3 covers 13 residues. Per germline, CDR1 MGHRA and CDR2 YSYEKL. Trimming shortened V by 5 bases and J by 3 bases, and 8 bases separated the two germline ends. For the CDR3, the DNA is TGCGCCAGCAGCACCACTAGCTACAATGAGCAGTTCTTC. Translated, it gives CASSTTSYNEQFF.

This chain connects TRBV2 to TRBJ2-1, with 7 nucleotides matching TRBD2. CDR3 length: 16 residues. The trim removed 2 bases at V and 8 bases at J, leaving 12 bases unmatched. The germline CDR1 and CDR2 sequences are SNHLY and FYNNEI. The CDR3 protein is CASSEYSSGIEDEQFF. CDR3 sequence (DNA): TGTGCCAGCAGTGAATACTCCAGCGGGATCGAGGATGAGCAGTTCTTC.

The chain combines TRBV15 with TRBJ1-1, with D hard to call. Per the germline V gene, CDR1 is LNHNV and CDR2 is YYDKDF (reference sequence). CDR3 length: 14 amino acids. Trimming stripped 5 bases from V and 4 bases from J, with 14 bases between. For the CDR3, the DNA is TGTGCCACCAGCCTAGGTGGTTTTGGCACTGAAGCTTTCTTT. It specifies CATSLGGFGTEAFF.

A word on this clone: Other nucleotide sequences in the sample specify the same CDR3. This CDR3 is CASSFRGSGNTIYF. The CDR3 DNA sequence: TGTGCCAGCAGTTTTAGGGGCTCTGGAAACACCATATATTTT. The rearrangement uses TRBV28 and TRBJ1-3, with D tentatively TRBD1 (5 bases). This CDR3 spans 14 amino acids. Germline V gene lookup returns CDR1 MDHEN and CDR2 SYDVKM. V was pared by 3 bases and J by 0 bases, with 6 bases between.

This clone has a single count. The gene calls are TRBV5-1 and TRBJ2-7; D is possibly TRBD1 (5 bases). Trimming shortened V by 0 bases and J by 9 bases, and 16 bases separated the two germline ends. Germline V CDR1 and CDR2: SGHRS, YFSETQ. This CDR3 is 14 amino acids long. The CDR3 nucleotides read TGCGCCAGCAGCTTGGAGAGTCCCAGGGTAGGGCAGTACTTC. It translates to CASSLESPRVGQYF.

This clone came up once. The rearrangement uses TRBV2 and TRBJ2-3; 14 bases are shared with TRBD2. The CDR3 is 15 amino acids. V shed 6 bases and J 5 bases; nucleotides not matched to a gene: 4. Per germline, CDR1 SNHLY and CDR2 FYNNEI. CDR3 region: CASSGGTSGRDTQYF. CDR3 sequence (DNA): TGTGCCAGCAGCGGCGGGACTAGCGGGAGAGATACGCAGTATTTT.

The rearrangement links TRBV28 to TRBJ2-1; 7 bases are shared with TRBD2. J was trimmed by 7 bases and V by 8 bases; bases with no gene match: 14. Germline V lookup: CDR1 MDHEN, CDR2 SYDVKM. This CDR3 is 15 amino acids long. Here the CDR3 reads CASRNRDYSGNEQFF. DNA for the CDR3: TGTGCCAGCCGAAACCGGGACTACTCCGGGAATGAGCAGTTCTTC.

V usage is TRBV19 and J usage is TRBJ2-7; 11 bases fit TRBD1. Trimming took 2 bases from V and 5 from J; bases not matched to a gene: 5. Germline CDR1 is LNHDA and CDR2 is SQIVND (reference sequence). This CDR3 contains 15 residues. CDR3 bases: TGTGCCAGTAGTATACAGGACAGGGGGCGCGACGAGCAGTACTTC. This encodes CASSIQDRGRDEQYF.

This sequence joins TRBV12-5 and TRBJ2-1, with 10 bases matching TRBD2. CDR1 and CDR2 from the germline V gene are LGHNT and FRNRAP. This CDR3 is built from 16 residues. Trimming cost V 2 bases and J 8 bases; bases outside gene matches: 9. CDR3 sequence reads: CASGLILAGDWDEQFF. The CDR3 DNA is TGTGCTAGTGGTTTGATCCTAGCGGGGGACTGGGATGAGCAGTTCTTC.

The V call is TRBV19, the J call TRBJ1-2, with D perhaps matching TRBD1 (6 bases). Germline V lookup: CDR1 LNHDA, CDR2 SQIVND (reference sequence). There are 13 residues in the CDR3. V lost 11 bases and J lost 2, with 15 bases in between. CDR3 amino acids: CAGHREGNYGYTF. For the CDR3, the DNA is TGTGCCGGTCACAGGGAAGGGAACTATGGCTACACCTTC.

The chain carries TRBV29-1 and TRBJ1-1; 8 nucleotides line up with TRBD1. The CDR3 extends over 13 amino acids. V shed 6 bases and J 1 base; nucleotides not matched to a gene: 4. From germline, CDR1 is SQVTM and CDR2 ANQGSEA. The CDR3 here is CSVLQGGNTEAFF. CDR3 DNA sequence: TGCAGCGTCTTACAGGGGGGGAACACTGAAGCTTTCTTT.

This clone has only a few counts. The CDR3 sequence: CASSSTGTGTEAFF. The CDR3, as DNA: TGCGCCAGCAGCTCGACCGGGACAGGAACTGAAGCTTTCTTT. The rearrangement joins TRBV5-1 to TRBJ1-1, with 8 bases aligning to TRBD1. V lost 3 bases and J lost 5; bases outside the gene matches: 6. The CDR3 is 14 residues long. In germline, CDR1 is SGHRS, CDR2 YFSETQ.

The chain has TRBV2 and TRBJ2-1, with 11 bases fitting TRBD2. CDR1 SNHLY and CDR2 FYNNEI come from the germline V gene. This CDR3 contains 14 residues. V lost 4 bases and J lost 7; bases outside the gene matches: 3. The CDR3 bases are TGTGCCAGCAGTGCACTAGCGGGGGTTAATGAGCAGTTCTTC. This codes for CASSALAGVNEQFF.

The V call is TRBV2, the J call TRBJ2-1; 8 bases are shared with TRBD2. CDR1 is SNHLY and CDR2 is FYNNEI in the germline V gene. With 10 bases clipped from V and 7 bases from J, the junction kept 12 bases outside the gene matches. CDR3 size: 14 residues. This chain's CDR3 is CATLTSGGRNEQFF. The CDR3 DNA reads TGTGCCACCTTAACTAGCGGAGGAAGGAATGAGCAGTTCTTC.

V gene TRBV5-4 combines with J gene TRBJ2-3; TRBD2 matches 9 bases. The germline CDR1 and CDR2 sequences are SGHNT and YYREEE (reference sequence). This CDR3 is 17 amino acids long. Trimming took 2 bases from V and 6 from J; bases not matched to a gene: 13. The CDR3 region has the DNA TGTGCCAGCAGCTTAGGCCTAGCGGGAACCTCAACCGATACGCAGTATTTT. Protein sequence: CASSLGLAGTSTDTQYF.

V gene TRBV13 combines with J gene TRBJ2-7; TRBD2 is a possible D gene (5 bases). Trimming removed 4 bases from V and 3 bases from J, with 16 bases in between. This CDR3 has 15 amino acids. Germline CDR1 is PRHDT and CDR2 is FYEKMQ (reference sequence). CDR3 sequence reads: CASSSAGGRRYEQYF. The CDR3, as DNA: TGTGCCAGCAGCTCCGCGGGTGGTCGGCGCTACGAGCAGTACTTC. Full variable domain (outside the CDR3, taken from reference TRBV13 and TRBJ2-7): AAGVIQSPRHLIKEKRETATLKCYPIPRHDTVYWYQQGPGQDPQFLISFYEKMQSDKGSIPDRFSAQQFSDYHSELNMSSLELGDSALYFCASSSAGGRRYEQYFGPGTRLTVT.

The chain links TRBV5-1 to TRBJ1-1; 8 nucleotides agree with TRBD1. V lost 0 bases and J lost 4; bases outside the gene matches: 5. The CDR3 loop spans 15 amino acids. Germline V gives CDR1 SGHRS, CDR2 YFSETQ. CDR3 in DNA: TGCGCCAGCAGCTTGGGCAGGGGGCGAGGCACTGAAGCTTTCTTT. Translating gives CASSLGRGRGTEAFF.

This clone was counted only a few times. V usage is TRBV29-1 and J usage is TRBJ2-1; 10 nucleotides line up with TRBD2. Germline V CDR1 and CDR2: SQVTM, ANQGSEA. V was clipped by 6 bases and J by 0 bases; unmatched bases: 11. CDR3 length equals 17 residues. The CDR3 sequence: CSVFRGLAEASYNEQFF. The CDR3 region has the DNA TGCAGCGTCTTCAGAGGACTAGCGGAAGCCTCCTACAATGAGCAGTTCTTC.

The V gene is TRBV5-5, the J gene TRBJ1-5; 8 bases map to TRBD1. Germline V gene sequence: CDR1 SGHKS, CDR2 YYEKEE (reference sequence). The junction had 6 bases not matched to a gene; V was cut back by 7 bases and J by 6 bases. The CDR3 spans 13 residues. Written as DNA, the CDR3 is TGTGCCAGCTCTGGACAGGGTTCTCAGCCCCAGCATTTT. It translates to CASSGQGSQPQHF.

The rearrangement joins TRBV5-6 to TRBJ2-1, with 8 nucleotides matching TRBD2. V dropped 4 bases and J dropped 8; count of bases not matched to a gene: 11. Germline values: CDR1 SGHDT, CDR2 YYEEEE. This CDR3 has 15 residues. The CDR3: CASSRLAGVRYEQFF. CDR3 DNA sequence: TGTGCCAGCAGCCGGCTAGCGGGTGTTAGATATGAGCAGTTCTTC.

The rearrangement links TRBV5-1 to TRBJ2-2; TRBD1 agrees at 7 bases. Germline V CDR1 and CDR2: SGHRS, YFSETQ. J lost 7 bases, V lost 3 bases, and 12 bases had no gene match. The length of the CDR3 is 16 residues. This CDR3 is CASSSGTALGDGELFF. The DNA of the CDR3 is TGCGCCAGCAGCTCGGGGACAGCCCTTGGGGACGGGGAGCTGTTTTTT.

The J gene is TRBJ2-7, the V gene TRBV7-9; possibly TRBD2 for D (6 bases). The CDR3 length is 14 residues. Trimming took 5 bases from V and 3 from J, leaving 14 bases between them. Germline V gene data show CDR1 as SEHNR and CDR2 as FQNEAQ (reference sequence). The CDR3 loop is CASSPSGSIYEQYF. The CDR3 DNA reads TGTGCCAGCAGCCCATCCGGGAGCATCTACGAGCAGTACTTC.

This rearrangement joins TRBV13 to TRBJ2-5; the D is unclear. V shed 6 bases and J shed 7 bases, with 15 bases lying between them. The germline CDR1 and CDR2 sequences are PRHDT and FYEKMQ (reference sequence). The CDR3 has 13 residues. The CDR3 loop reads CASSSLVAATQYF. CDR3 coding DNA: TGTGCCAGCAGTTCTCTTGTAGCCGCGACCCAGTACTTC. The full variable domain, completed using reference TRBV13 and TRBJ2-5, is AAGVIQSPRHLIKEKRETATLKCYPIPRHDTVYWYQQGPGQDPQFLISFYEKMQSDKGSIPDRFSAQQFSDYHSELNMSSLELGDSALYFCASSSLVAATQYFGPGTRLLVL.

V is TRBV5-6 and J is TRBJ1-2; D is perhaps TRBD1 (6 bases). CDR3 length equals 16 residues. Trimming took 4 bases from V and 0 from J, leaving 16 bases between them. CDR1 is SGHDT and CDR2 is YYEEEE in the germline V gene. The CDR3 is CASSLWTVFPNYGYTF. The CDR3 nucleotides read TGTGCCAGCAGCCTGTGGACAGTCTTCCCTAACTATGGCTACACCTTC. The full variable domain, in which reference TRBV5-6 and TRBJ1-2 provide the parts outside the CDR3, is DAGVTQSPTHLIKTRGQQVTLRCSPKSGHDTVSWYQQALGQGPQFIFQYYEEEERQRGNFPDRFSGHQFPNYSSELNVNALLLGDSALYLCASSLWTVFPNYGYTFGSGTRLTVV.

The sample holds one count of this clone. The rearrangement links TRBV6-1 to TRBJ2-7, with 10 nucleotides matching TRBD1. The CDR3 is 15 residues long. Germline CDR1 is MNHNS and CDR2 is SASEGT. J was trimmed by 3 bases and V by 6 bases; bases with no gene match: 8. The CDR3 nucleotides read TGTGCCAGCAGCGGGGGCGGACAGGGGGTCTACGAGCAGTACTTC. Amino acid sequence: CASSGGGQGVYEQYF.

The count of this clone is one. The chain recombines TRBV2 with TRBJ1-5; a possible D gene is TRBD1 (6 bases). V lost 6 bases and J 4 bases, leaving 16 bases between the germline ends. The CDR3 is made up of 15 amino acids. Germline-derived CDR1 and CDR2 are SNHLY and FYNNEI. The CDR3 sequence is CASRLGGVGNQPQHF. CDR3 DNA: TGTGCCAGCAGACTAGGGGGAGTCGGGAATCAGCCCCAGCATTTT.

The rearrangement links TRBV11-2 to TRBJ2-7; weak D call: TRBD2 (5 bases). Germline values: CDR1 SGHAT, CDR2 FQNNGV. The CDR3 consists of 13 residues. V gave up 4 bases and J gave up 0 bases, with 7 bases separating them. The DNA of the CDR3 is TGTGCCAGCAGCTCCGGGATCTCCTACGAGCAGTACTTC. Its protein is CASSSGISYEQYF.